One sample yielded the 27 T cell receptor beta chains listed below, sequenced in a study of response to subunit inactivated influenza vaccine. From the RT-PCR reads, TCRdb called clonotypes with MiXCR, one entry per CDR3 protein. Seen here are roughly 700,000 distinct CDR3 sequences, about 15% observed once, and the top ten hold 5.5% to 7%. This specimen consisted of PBMCs from blood, obtained roughly 2 weeks before vaccination. The source of these receptors is a man in his fifties or sixties who received an inactivated influenza vaccine.

This clonotype was seen a handful of times. V gene TRBV24-1 combines with J gene TRBJ2-7; 8 nucleotides align to TRBD1. The CDR3 spans 16 residues. Germline trimming cut 5 bases from V and 4 bases from J; bases unmatched to any gene: 12. Germline V gene sequence: CDR1 KGHDR, CDR2 SFDVKD. The CDR3: CATSGAGQGSLYEQYF. The CDR3 DNA reads TGTGCCACCAGTGGCGCCGGACAGGGATCGTTATACGAGCAGTACTTC.

The chain is built from TRBV6-2 or TRBV6-3 and TRBJ2-5; D is unresolved. The germline gives CDR1 MNHEY, CDR2 SVGEGT. The ends were cut back, 5 bases at V and 1 base at J, with 14 bases in the middle. There are 15 residues in the CDR3. CDR3 amino acids: CASSRSRAGQETQYF. In DNA form, the CDR3 reads TGTGCCAGCAGTCGGAGTCGGGCTGGCCAAGAGACCCAGTACTTC.

This clonotype was observed a handful of times. This chain connects TRBV7-8 to TRBJ1-1; a weak D match, TRBD1 (6 bases). V was pared by 5 bases and J by 5 bases, with 21 bases between. Germline CDR1 and CDR2: SGHVS and FQNEAQ. The length of the CDR3 is 16 residues. Here the CDR3 reads CASSPRITGSKTEAFF. As DNA, the CDR3 is TGTGCCAGCAGCCCCCGTATTACAGGGTCGAAAACTGAAGCTTTCTTT. The variable domain in full, with the rest retrieved from reference TRBV7-8 and TRBJ1-1, is GAGVSQSPRYKVAKRGQDVALRCDPISGHVSLFWYQQALGQGPEFLTYFQNEAQLDKSGLPSDRFFAERPEGSVSTLKIQRTQQEDSAVYLCASSPRITGSKTEAFFGQGTRLTVV.

This clonotype was counted ten times or more. The chain uses TRBV6-4 and TRBJ2-1; TRBD2 agrees at 8 bases. The ends lost 3 bases at V and 3 bases at J; junction bases unmatched: 7. The CDR3 runs to 16 residues. Germline-derived CDR1 and CDR2 are MRHNA and SNTAGT. The CDR3, as DNA: TGTGCCAGCAGTGAAAGTCCCGGGACTAGCTACAATGAGCAGTTCTTC. Its protein product is CASSESPGTSYNEQFF.

The J gene is TRBJ1-2, the V gene TRBV29-1, with D tentatively TRBD1 (5 bases). This CDR3 contains 13 residues. The V gene's germline CDR1 is SQVTM and CDR2 ANQGSEA. The ends were cut back, 7 bases at V and 1 base at J, with 13 bases in the middle. DNA for the CDR3: TGCAGCGCCACAGGTTTGAGTAACTATGGCTACACCTTC. Protein: CSATGLSNYGYTF.

This clonotype was seen at least ten times. The rearrangement links TRBV5-1 to TRBJ2-7, with a weak D call TRBD2 (7 bases). The CDR3 has 15 amino acids. The germline V and J ends were trimmed by 4 bases and 1 base, with 15 bases remaining between them. Per germline, CDR1 SGHRS and CDR2 YFSETQ. CDR3 amino acids: CASSPNGGASYEQYF. In DNA, the CDR3 is TGCGCCAGCAGCCCCAATGGGGGGGCTTCCTACGAGCAGTACTTC.

The chain couples TRBV6-1 to TRBJ2-5; 7 bases map to TRBD1. The CDR3 is 15 amino acids. With 6 bases clipped from V and 1 base from J, the junction kept 8 bases outside the gene matches. Germline CDR1 and CDR2: MNHNS and SASEGT. The CDR3: CASSRGQATQETQYF. For the CDR3, the DNA is TGTGCCAGCAGCCGAGGACAGGCGACCCAAGAGACCCAGTACTTC.

This chain links TRBV4-3 with TRBJ2-1; the match to TRBD2 covers 8 bases. The V segment lost 4 bases and the J segment 5 bases; nucleotides outside the gene matches: 4. Germline CDR1 reads LGHNA; CDR2 reads YSLEER. The CDR3 consists of 14 residues. The CDR3 protein is CASSRGLAHNEQFF. The CDR3 nucleotides are TGCGCCAGCAGCCGTGGACTAGCCCACAATGAGCAGTTCTTC.

This clonotype was observed at least ten times. V gene TRBV3-1 combines with J gene TRBJ2-5, with TRBD2 matching over 10 bases. CDR1 and CDR2 (germline): LGHDT, YNNKEL (reference sequence). Trimming at V came to 1 base and at J to 4 bases, leaving 6 bases not matched to a gene. This CDR3 region has 16 residues. This CDR3 reads CASSQGPGLASETQYF. The CDR3 DNA reads as TGTGCCAGCAGCCAAGGGCCGGGACTAGCGTCAGAGACCCAGTACTTC.

This clonotype was seen ten or more times. The V call is TRBV6-1, the J call TRBJ1-4, with 9 nucleotides matching TRBD1. After removal of 7 bases from V and 5 bases from J, the junction contained 5 bases not matched to a gene. From germline, CDR1 is MNHNS and CDR2 SASEGT. The CDR3 runs 14 residues. DNA for the CDR3: TGTGCCAGCACCTGGGACAGGGAGAATGAAAAACTGTTTTTT. It encodes CASTWDRENEKLFF.

The chain couples TRBV20-1 to TRBJ2-5, with 7 bases that match TRBD1. The CDR3 is 14 amino acids. Trimming removed 6 bases from V and 5 bases from J; junction bases left unmatched: 12. From germline, CDR1 is DFQATT and CDR2 SNEGSKA (reference sequence). The CDR3 bases are TGCAGTGCCGATGGTAACAGGGGCAGGGAGACCCAGTACTTC. This encodes CSADGNRGRETQYF.

Ten or more counts support this clonotype. The gene calls are TRBV7-9 and TRBJ2-1; 10 bases match TRBD2. V gave up 5 bases and J gave up 10 bases; unmatched junction bases: 11. The CDR3 consists of 15 residues. Germline values: CDR1 SEHNR, CDR2 FQNEAQ (reference sequence). In nucleotides, the CDR3 is TGTGCCAGCAGCGTCGCTAGCGGGAGACGAGGAGAGCAGTTCTTC. Its protein product is CASSVASGRRGEQFF.

This clonotype occurred a few times. A read error is possible here, since a much larger clone lies one base away. The V gene is TRBV5-1, the J gene TRBJ2-5; 9 bases are a match to TRBD1. The CDR3 is 14 amino acids. The germline CDR1 and CDR2 sequences are SGHRS and YFSETQ. The DNA of the CDR3 is TGCGCCAACAGCACGGGACAGGGTAGAGAGACCCAGTACTTC. Its translation is CANSTGQGRETQYF.

The chain is built from TRBV4-1 and TRBJ2-7; a possible D gene is TRBD1 (6 bases). Germline V gene lookup returns CDR1 MGHRA and CDR2 YSYEKL. Trimming shortened V by 3 bases and J by 2 bases, and 14 bases separated the two germline ends. The CDR3 extends over 15 amino acids. The CDR3 DNA reads as TGCGCCAGCAGCCACCCGGGGCAGGGGCCCTACGAGCAGTACTTC. This gives the protein CASSHPGQGPYEQYF.

This clonotype was picked up many times. The chain carries TRBV12-3 or TRBV12-4 and TRBJ2-7, with D possibly called TRBD1 or TRBD2 (7 bases each). There are 15 residues in the CDR3. The V and J ends lost 1 base and 3 bases respectively, with 13 bases between them. CDR3 residues: CASSLDRGGGYEQYF. CDR3 DNA sequence: TGTGCCAGCAGTTTAGACAGGGGCGGGGGCTACGAGCAGTACTTC.

The genes are TRBV6-2 or TRBV6-3 and TRBJ1-3; D gene uncertain. From germline, CDR1 is MNHEY and CDR2 SVGEGT. The CDR3 covers 15 residues. Trimming removed 0 bases at V and 0 bases at J, with 6 bases between. The DNA of the CDR3 is TGTGCCAGCAGTTACTCCCTGGACTCTGGAAACACCATATATTTT. It yields the protein CASSYSLDSGNTIYF.

This clonotype came up a few times. The chain combines TRBV20-1 with TRBJ1-2; no reliable D call. CDR3 length: 12 residues. CDR1 and CDR2 from the germline V gene are DFQATT and SNEGSKA (reference sequence). V was pared by 2 bases and J by 1 base, with 5 bases between. CDR3 DNA sequence: TGCAGTGCTAGATCCCGTAACTATGGCTACACCTTC. It translates to CSARSRNYGYTF.

V usage is TRBV7-8 and J usage is TRBJ2-3; 8 nucleotides align to TRBD1. V trimming: 3 bases; J trimming: 2 bases; junction bases outside the gene matches: 13. CDR3 length equals 18 residues. The germline CDR1 and CDR2 sequences are SGHVS and FQNEAQ. For the CDR3, the DNA is TGTGCCAGCAGCTTCCGACAGGGGAAAGACATATTCACAGATACGCAGTATTTT. The encoded protein is CASSFRQGKDIFTDTQYF.

The V call is TRBV20-1, the J call TRBJ2-5, with TRBD1 identical over 8 bases. With 5 bases clipped from V and 5 bases from J, the junction kept 7 bases outside the gene matches. Germline V gene lookup returns CDR1 DFQATT and CDR2 SNEGSKA (reference sequence). The CDR3 loop spans 13 amino acids. Here the CDR3 DNA reads TGCAGTGCTGGCAGGGGGCAGGTGGAGACCCAGTACTTC. It codes for CSAGRGQVETQYF.

This clonotype was seen a few times. The chain joins TRBV10-3 to TRBJ1-5; possibly TRBD1 for D (5 bases). The CDR3 runs to 17 residues. The germline CDR1 and CDR2 sequences are ENHRY and SYGVKD. With 1 base removed from V and 1 base from J, the gap between germline ends came to 14 bases. The CDR3 sequence is CAISEWGRDASNQPQHF. CDR3 sequence (DNA): TGTGCCATCAGTGAGTGGGGCCGGGACGCCAGCAATCAGCCCCAGCATTTT.

In its sample, this clonotype was seen a few times. V and J are TRBV10-3 and TRBJ2-4; D may be TRBD1 (6 bases). Germline CDR1 reads ENHRY; CDR2 reads SYGVKD. V gave up 5 bases and J gave up 1 base, with 9 bases separating them. This CDR3 spans 14 amino acids. The CDR3 DNA reads as TGTGCCATCAGTACAGGGCCGGCCAAAAACATTCAGTACTTC. Residues: CAISTGPAKNIQYF.

This clonotype was observed a single time. This chain connects TRBV6-2 or TRBV6-3 to TRBJ2-7; D not resolved. Trimming cost V 7 bases and J 3 bases, with 13 bases left between them. The CDR3 is made up of 13 amino acids. Germline V gene data show CDR1 as MNHEY and CDR2 as SVGEGT. CDR3 coding DNA: TGTGCCAGCACCACCCTAGAAGTCTACGAGCAGTACTTC. Its protein product is CASTTLEVYEQYF.

Concerning this clonotype itself: This may come from a read error, since a much larger clone is one base off. The CDR3 sequence: CARSLNQDYQTQYF. The DNA of the CDR3 is TGTGCCCGCAGCTTGAACCAGGACTACCAGACGCAGTATTTT. The chain uses TRBV7-8 and TRBJ2-3; D perhaps matches TRBD2 (6 bases). Germline V gives CDR1 SGHVS, CDR2 FQNEAQ. This CDR3 contains 14 residues.

The CDR3 here is CATSPDTGELFF. CDR3 nucleotide sequence: TGTGCCACCAGCCCGGACACCGGGGAGCTGTTTTTT. The chain couples TRBV15 to TRBJ2-2, with D uncertain. Germline CDR1 LNHNV, CDR2 YYDKDF (reference sequence). The CDR3 length is 12 residues. V lost 5 bases to trimming and J lost 3 bases, with 4 bases between them.

This clonotype was detected only a few times. This chain connects TRBV11-2 to TRBJ2-1; 13 bases are shared with TRBD2. Looked up from germline, CDR1 is SGHAT and CDR2 is FQNNGV. The CDR3 length is 16 residues. Germline trimming cut 7 bases from V and 4 bases from J; bases unmatched to any gene: 7. The CDR3 protein is CASMRLAGGRYNEQFF. DNA of the CDR3: TGTGCCAGCATGCGACTAGCGGGGGGTCGATACAATGAGCAGTTCTTC.

This clonotype was detected ten times or more. The chain combines TRBV7-2 with TRBJ2-1, with 7 bases that match TRBD2. Germline CDR1 reads SGHTA; CDR2 reads FQGNSA. The ends lost 6 bases at V and 3 bases at J; junction bases unmatched: 11. This CDR3 is built from 16 residues. This chain's CDR3 is CASSLSGAGVYNEQFF. CDR3 nucleotide sequence: TGTGCCAGCAGTCTAAGCGGTGCGGGAGTCTACAATGAGCAGTTCTTC.

This clonotype was seen ten or more times. This sequence may be a read error, since a much larger clone differs from it by one base. The chain has TRBV5-1 and TRBJ2-3; D is ambiguous. The CDR3 is 12 amino acids. CDR1 is SGHRS and CDR2 is YFSETQ in the germline V gene. CDR3 bases: TGTGCCAGCAGTTTAGGGTCAGATACGCAGTATTTT. Encoded protein: CASSLGSDTQYF.